The 14 T cell receptor beta chains reported below all come from one sample, sequenced in a study of molecular identifiers for immune sequencing clone quantification. TCRdb redid the calling of the PCR reads with MiXCR, one entry per CDR3 protein. Among approximately 550,000 distinct CDR3 sequences listed, roughly 24% were seen once. The sequencing input was naive CD8+ T cells from blood, with Jurkat cell RNA spiked in. Subset reported: FACS-sorted CD8+CD4-CCR7+CD45RA+ naive T cells. The receptor set was obtained from a human donor in good health. Some libraries in this study had Jurkat cell RNA spiked in.

The V and J genes are TRBV7-9 and TRBJ1-1; 8 bases match TRBD1. This CDR3 is built from 14 residues. Trimming removed 5 bases from V and 5 bases from J; junction bases left unmatched: 7. Germline V lookup: CDR1 SEHNR, CDR2 FQNEAQ (reference sequence). The CDR3 loop reads CASSAGQGGTEAFF. The DNA for the CDR3 is TGTGCCAGCAGCGCCGGACAGGGAGGGACTGAAGCTTTCTTT. Filled out from reference TRBV7-9 and TRBJ1-1, the complete variable domain reads DTGVSQNPRHKITKRGQNVTFRCDPISEHNRLYWYRQTLGQGPEFLTYFQNEAQLEKSRLLSDRFSAERPKGSFSTLEIQRTEQGDSAMYLCASSAGQGGTEAFFGQGTRLTVV.

This clonotype was picked up a small number of times. Given a much more abundant clone one base away, this may be a read error. This chain links TRBV29-1 with TRBJ2-3; 8 positions match TRBD1. This CDR3 contains 13 residues. Germline-derived CDR1 and CDR2 are SQVTM and ANQGSEA. The DNA of the CDR3 is TGCAGCGTGCGGACAGGGTTGGCAGATACGCGGTATTTT. Its translation is CSVRTGLADTRYF.

The rearrangement joins TRBV27 to TRBJ2-2; 9 bases agree with TRBD2. The CDR3 spans 14 residues. J was trimmed by 7 bases and V by 4 bases; bases with no gene match: 4. Germline loops: CDR1 MNHEY, CDR2 SMNVEV (reference sequence). The CDR3 DNA is TGTGCCAGCAGTTCGGGACTAGCTGTCGGGGAGCTGTTTTTT. Its protein is CASSSGLAVGELFF.

This clonotype was seen at least ten times. The rearrangement joins TRBV20-1 to TRBJ2-7; weak D call: TRBD1 (5 bases). The CDR3 extends over 13 amino acids. Germline V gives CDR1 DFQATT, CDR2 SNEGSKA (reference sequence). With 3 bases removed from V and 1 base from J, the gap between germline ends came to 10 bases. Here the CDR3 DNA reads TGCAGTGCTAGGTTAGGGGCATCCTACGAGCAGTACTTC. Translating gives CSARLGASYEQYF.

This clonotype was picked up many times. The V and J genes are TRBV5-4 and TRBJ2-3; 7 bases agree with TRBD1. Germline V lookup: CDR1 SGHNT, CDR2 YYREEE (reference sequence). The CDR3 spans 15 residues. With V trimmed by 0 bases and J by 2 bases, 3 bases remained unmatched. The CDR3 DNA sequence: TGTGCCAGCAGCTTGGCCACAGGGGTCACAGATACGCAGTATTTT. Translating gives CASSLATGVTDTQYF.

Regarding this clonotype: Being one base from a much bigger clone, this may be a read error. The CDR3 end shows no conserved phenylalanine or tryptophan, and so a read error is likely. The rearrangement joins TRBV4-3 to TRBJ1-6; D gene unclear. Germline lookup yields CDR1 LGHNA and CDR2 YSLEER. Trimming removed 0 bases from V and 9 bases from J, with 9 bases in between. There are 14 residues in the CDR3. The chain's CDR3 is CASSQDREPSPLHL. In DNA form, the CDR3 reads TGCGCCAGCAGCCAAGATAGGGAGCCTTCACCCCTCCACCTT.

In its sample, this clonotype was seen a few times. One base away lies a much larger clone, so this may be a sequencing read error. The chain carries TRBV28 and TRBJ2-7; D might be TRBD2 (5 bases). V was clipped by 3 bases and J by 3 bases, with 9 bases between them. The V gene's germline CDR1 is MDHEN and CDR2 SYDVKM. CDR3 length: 13 residues. The CDR3 is CASSLEENYEQYF. DNA of the CDR3: TGTGCCAGCAGTTTGGAGGAGAACTACGAGCAGTACTTC.

Only a few counts were recorded for this clonotype. The CDR3 protein is CASSARGAPGDTQYF. For the CDR3, the DNA is TGTGCCAGCAGCGCCCGTGGCGCTCCAGGGGATACGCAGTATTTT. The chain has TRBV9 and TRBJ2-3, with D possibly being TRBD1 (5 bases). Trimming removed 3 bases at V and 6 bases at J, with 17 bases between. CDR1 and CDR2 (germline): SGDLS, YYNGEE. The CDR3 length is 15 residues.

In its sample, this clonotype was seen many times. The rearrangement uses TRBV6-5 and TRBJ2-7; TRBD2 matches 7 bases. CDR3 length equals 14 residues. Germline V gene sequence: CDR1 MNHEY, CDR2 SVGAGI. J gave up 2 bases and V 7 bases, and 8 bases lay outside the gene matches. CDR3 amino acids: CASTSAGVAYEQYF. For the CDR3, the DNA is TGTGCCAGCACCAGCGCGGGGGTTGCCTACGAGCAGTACTTC.

Worth noting for this clonotype: Possible read error: a much larger clone is one base away. The DNA of the CDR3 is TGCAGCGTTGAAATGGGGCGGGGACGAATCGGGGAGCTGTTTTTT. Its translation: CSVEMGRGRIGELFF. The chain combines TRBV29-1 with TRBJ2-2; the D gene is possibly TRBD2 (6 bases). Per germline, CDR1 SQVTM and CDR2 ANQGSEA. The CDR3 covers 15 residues. Trimming stripped 2 bases from V and 7 bases from J, with 17 bases between.

The chain uses TRBV9 and TRBJ1-4; D remains ambiguous. Germline CDR1 SGDLS, CDR2 YYNGEE. The CDR3 length is 15 residues. V gave up 0 bases and J gave up 5 bases, with 11 bases separating them. Here the CDR3 reads CASSVEAGKNEKLFF. The CDR3 DNA reads TGTGCCAGCAGCGTAGAGGCAGGCAAGAATGAAAAACTGTTTTTT.

This chain links TRBV4-3 with TRBJ2-3, with 10 bases aligning to TRBD1. Germline V CDR1 and CDR2: LGHNA, YSLEER. The CDR3 runs to 17 residues. V was clipped by 3 bases and J by 3 bases; unmatched bases: 9. The CDR3 region is CASSQDRQGAWTDTQYF. DNA of the CDR3: TGCGCCAGCAGCCAGGACAGACAGGGGGCCTGGACAGATACGCAGTATTTT.

The chain joins TRBV19 to TRBJ1-5; D is unclear. The CDR3 contains 16 residues. V lost 1 base, J lost 0 bases, and 10 bases lay in between. Germline lookup yields CDR1 LNHDA and CDR2 SQIVND (reference sequence). The DNA of the CDR3 is TGTGCCAGTAGTATAGGGAGGGAGTATAGCAATCAGCCCCAGCATTTT. The encoded protein is CASSIGREYSNQPQHF.

This clonotype was counted at least ten times. V is TRBV20-1 and J is TRBJ2-2; unclear D gene. Germline V CDR1 and CDR2: DFQATT, SNEGSKA (reference sequence). This CDR3 contains 13 residues. Between the trimmed V and J ends, which lost 4 bases and 0 bases, there was a span of 6 bases. The CDR3 DNA is TGCAGTGCTACCCGACCGAACACCGGGGAGCTGTTTTTT. This translates into CSATRPNTGELFF.